This is a list of T cell receptor beta chains from one sample in a study of T cells in Graves' hyperthyroidism and ophthalmopathy. TCRdb fed the multiplex PCR reads into MiXCR, producing one record per CDR3 protein. The sample holds about 610,000 distinct CDR3 sequences, about 15% seen once. The sample comprised blood. The source is a woman in her thirties or forties with Graves' ophthalmopathy. Both conserved end residues are part of each CDR3. D genes are given only for firm matches. Clone size appears in some rows only: once, few, many, or a class for an expanded clone.

CDR3nt: TGTGCCATCAGGGAGACGAGCTCCTACGAGCAGTACTTC
CDR3aa: CAIRETSSYEQYF
j_gene: TRBJ2-7
v_gene: TRBV10-3
d_gene: NA
abundance: many

CDR3nt: TGCGCCAGCAGCTTGGAGGCAGGTAGCAATCAGCCCCAGCATTTT
CDR3aa: CASSLEAGSNQPQHF
j_gene: TRBJ1-5
v_gene: TRBV5-1
d_gene: NA
abundance: many

CDR3nt: TGTGCCAGCAGTTCCGGATGGGGCTACACCTTC
CDR3aa: CASSSGWGYTF
j_gene: TRBJ1-2
v_gene: TRBV6-2/TRBV6-3
d_gene: NA
abundance: many

CDR3nt: TGTGCCAGCAGCCAAGGTCTACAGCCCCAGCATTTT
CDR3aa: CASSQGLQPQHF
j_gene: TRBJ1-5
v_gene: TRBV3-1
d_gene: NA
abundance: NA

CDR3nt: TGTGCCAGCAGTTTCCTGAACTACGAGCAGTACTTC
CDR3aa: CASSFLNYEQYF
j_gene: TRBJ2-7
v_gene: TRBV28
d_gene: NA
abundance: many

CDR3nt: TGTGCCAGCAGCTGGAGTAGCGGGAGCTACGAGCAGTACTTC
CDR3aa: CASSWSSGSYEQYF
j_gene: TRBJ2-7
v_gene: TRBV7-6
d_gene: TRBD2
abundance: NA

CDR3nt: TGTGCCAGCAGTTACACCTCACTAGATCGCGAGCAGTACTTC
CDR3aa: CASSYTSLDREQYF
j_gene: TRBJ2-7
v_gene: TRBV6-2/TRBV6-3
d_gene: NA
abundance: many

CDR3nt: TGTGCCAGCAGCTTCACAACAGGGATTCCCTACGAGCAGTACTTC
CDR3aa: CASSFTTGIPYEQYF
j_gene: TRBJ2-7
v_gene: TRBV13
d_gene: NA
abundance: NA

CDR3nt: TGTGCCTGGAGCCCGCCCGGGACAGGGATTCGGGGCTACACCTTC
CDR3aa: CAWSPPGTGIRGYTF
j_gene: TRBJ1-2
v_gene: TRBV30
d_gene: TRBD1
abundance: NA

CDR3nt: TGCAGCGTTGAAGAAGCAGGGAGGGGAGGCTACACCTTC
CDR3aa: CSVEEAGRGGYTF
j_gene: TRBJ1-2
v_gene: TRBV29-1
d_gene: NA
abundance: many

CDR3nt: TGTGCCAGCAGCCAAGTCCGGACGGACAAGAGTTCCCAGTACTTC
CDR3aa: CASSQVRTDKSSQYF
j_gene: TRBJ2-5
v_gene: TRBV14
d_gene: NA
abundance: NA

CDR3nt: TGTGTCAGCAGCTTAAGGGAGACAGAGGCTCAGGGTTGGGGCTACACCTTC
CDR3aa: CVSSLRETEAQGWGYTF
j_gene: TRBJ1-2
v_gene: TRBV11-2
d_gene: NA
abundance: NA

CDR3nt: TGTGCCAGCACCGGATACGGGACAAGCTCCTACGAGCAGTACTTC
CDR3aa: CASTGYGTSSYEQYF
j_gene: TRBJ2-7
v_gene: TRBV6-1
d_gene: NA
abundance: many

CDR3nt: TGTGCCAGCAGCTTATCCCCCCGGGGTGGGGGGGGCTTCCGGCAGCCCCAGCATTTT
CDR3aa: CASSLSPRGGGGFRQPQHF
j_gene: TRBJ1-5
v_gene: TRBV7-4
d_gene: NA
abundance: NA

CDR3nt: TGTGCCAGCAGCCCCCCAGCCAACGTCCTGACTTTC
CDR3aa: CASSPPANVLTF
j_gene: TRBJ2-6
v_gene: TRBV12-3/TRBV12-4
d_gene: NA
abundance: many

CDR3nt: TGCAGTGCCCTACCTTTACAGGGGGTGTGGACTGAAGCTTTCTTT
CDR3aa: CSALPLQGVWTEAFF
j_gene: TRBJ1-1
v_gene: TRBV20-1
d_gene: TRBD1
abundance: many

CDR3nt: TGTGCCAGCAGACTTTTAGGGGCCAACGTCCTGACTTTC
CDR3aa: CASRLLGANVLTF
j_gene: TRBJ2-6
v_gene: TRBV6-1
d_gene: NA
abundance: NA

CDR3nt: TGTGCCAGCAGTTACAGGGGAGGGGGAAACGGAGAGACCCAGTACTTC
CDR3aa: CASSYRGGGNGETQYF
j_gene: TRBJ2-5
v_gene: TRBV6-5
d_gene: NA
abundance: few

CDR3nt: TGTGCCAGCAGTGTGGGGGTGTATAATTCACCCCTCCACTTT
CDR3aa: CASSVGVYNSPLHF
j_gene: TRBJ1-6
v_gene: TRBV25-1
d_gene: NA
abundance: many

CDR3nt: TGTGCCAGCAGTTTATGGAGCCTAGCGGGTTACACCGGGGAGCTGTTTTTT
CDR3aa: CASSLWSLAGYTGELFF
j_gene: TRBJ2-2
v_gene: TRBV28
d_gene: TRBD2
abundance: NA

CDR3nt: TGTGCCAGCAGTGATCCGGACAGGGCTAGCAATCAGCCCCAGCATTTT
CDR3aa: CASSDPDRASNQPQHF
j_gene: TRBJ1-5
v_gene: TRBV6-1
d_gene: TRBD1
abundance: many

CDR3nt: TGTGCCAGCAGTGCCCCCGCCGGCACAGATACGCAGTATTTT
CDR3aa: CASSAPAGTDTQYF
j_gene: TRBJ2-3
v_gene: TRBV2
d_gene: NA
abundance: many

CDR3nt: TGCGCCAGCAGCTTGGACCGCGGGGAGCTGTTTTTT
CDR3aa: CASSLDRGELFF
j_gene: TRBJ2-2
v_gene: TRBV5-1
d_gene: NA
abundance: NA

CDR3nt: TGTGCCAGCAGCTTATTCCTGACAGGGACGGCTGGCTACACCTTC
CDR3aa: CASSLFLTGTAGYTF
j_gene: TRBJ1-2
v_gene: TRBV7-2
d_gene: TRBD1
abundance: many

CDR3nt: TGTGCCAGCAGCTTTTGGGGCACAGCGCAAGAGACCCAGTACTTC
CDR3aa: CASSFWGTAQETQYF
j_gene: TRBJ2-5
v_gene: TRBV11-3
d_gene: NA
abundance: NA

CDR3nt: TGTGCCAGCAGTTCGCGGGTGAACACTGAAGCTTTCTTT
CDR3aa: CASSSRVNTEAFF
j_gene: TRBJ1-1
v_gene: TRBV6-5
d_gene: NA
abundance: many

CDR3nt: TGTGCCAGCAGCTTAGAAGCACCTCCGAACACTGAAGCTTTCTTT
CDR3aa: CASSLEAPPNTEAFF
j_gene: TRBJ1-1
v_gene: TRBV11-2
d_gene: NA
abundance: NA

CDR3nt: TGTGCCACCAGCAGAGATACGCGGGAGACCCAGTACTTC
CDR3aa: CATSRDTRETQYF
j_gene: TRBJ2-5
v_gene: TRBV15
d_gene: NA
abundance: many

CDR3nt: TGTGCCAGCAGCTTGACTAGCTTGGGTTTAGAGACCCAGTACTTC
CDR3aa: CASSLTSLGLETQYF
j_gene: TRBJ2-5
v_gene: TRBV7-2
d_gene: TRBD2
abundance: NA

CDR3nt: TGTGCCATACTTTCGGACAGGAGCGGTCGAAATGGCTACACCTTC
CDR3aa: CAILSDRSGRNGYTF
j_gene: TRBJ1-2
v_gene: TRBV6-2/TRBV6-3
d_gene: TRBD1
abundance: many

CDR3nt: TGTGCCAGCAGCTTAGCCCCCGAAGCTTTCTTT
CDR3aa: CASSLAPEAFF
j_gene: TRBJ1-1
v_gene: TRBV7-9
d_gene: NA
abundance: NA

CDR3nt: TGCAGTGCTCTCGGACCCGACCAAGAGACCCAGTACTTC
CDR3aa: CSALGPDQETQYF
j_gene: TRBJ2-5
v_gene: TRBV20-1
d_gene: NA
abundance: many

CDR3nt: TGTGCCAGCAGTCCCCGGGACTACCAAGAGACCCAGTACTTC
CDR3aa: CASSPRDYQETQYF
j_gene: TRBJ2-5
v_gene: TRBV28
d_gene: NA
abundance: many

CDR3nt: TGTGCCAGTAGCCCTCAAACTGGGGGCACTGAAGCTTTCTTT
CDR3aa: CASSPQTGGTEAFF
j_gene: TRBJ1-1
v_gene: TRBV19
d_gene: NA
abundance: many

CDR3nt: TGCGCCAGCAGCCCCGAAAGGACAGGAATTAACTACGAGCAGTACTTC
CDR3aa: CASSPERTGINYEQYF
j_gene: TRBJ2-7
v_gene: TRBV5-1
d_gene: TRBD1
abundance: few

CDR3nt: TGTGCCAGCAGTTTATGGACAGGGTCCCTCCAGCCCCAACATTTT
CDR3aa: CASSLWTGSLQPQHF
j_gene: TRBJ1-5
v_gene: TRBV12-3/TRBV12-4
d_gene: TRBD1
abundance: many

CDR3nt: TGTGCCAGCAGCGACGGCCTGTACGACGAGCAGTACTTC
CDR3aa: CASSDGLYDEQYF
j_gene: TRBJ2-7
v_gene: TRBV7-3
d_gene: NA
abundance: NA

CDR3nt: TGCAGCGTTGAACTAGCGGGAGTCTACGAGCAGTACTTC
CDR3aa: CSVELAGVYEQYF
j_gene: TRBJ2-7
v_gene: TRBV29-1
d_gene: TRBD2
abundance: many

CDR3nt: TGTGCCAGCAATTCACTAGCGGGAGGAGGAGAGACCCAGTACTTC
CDR3aa: CASNSLAGGGETQYF
j_gene: TRBJ2-5
v_gene: TRBV28
d_gene: TRBD2
abundance: once

CDR3nt: TGTGCCAGCAGCTTTTCAACCGGGGCCAGGGATCAGCCCCAGCATTTT
CDR3aa: CASSFSTGARDQPQHF
j_gene: TRBJ1-5
v_gene: TRBV11-1
d_gene: NA
abundance: many